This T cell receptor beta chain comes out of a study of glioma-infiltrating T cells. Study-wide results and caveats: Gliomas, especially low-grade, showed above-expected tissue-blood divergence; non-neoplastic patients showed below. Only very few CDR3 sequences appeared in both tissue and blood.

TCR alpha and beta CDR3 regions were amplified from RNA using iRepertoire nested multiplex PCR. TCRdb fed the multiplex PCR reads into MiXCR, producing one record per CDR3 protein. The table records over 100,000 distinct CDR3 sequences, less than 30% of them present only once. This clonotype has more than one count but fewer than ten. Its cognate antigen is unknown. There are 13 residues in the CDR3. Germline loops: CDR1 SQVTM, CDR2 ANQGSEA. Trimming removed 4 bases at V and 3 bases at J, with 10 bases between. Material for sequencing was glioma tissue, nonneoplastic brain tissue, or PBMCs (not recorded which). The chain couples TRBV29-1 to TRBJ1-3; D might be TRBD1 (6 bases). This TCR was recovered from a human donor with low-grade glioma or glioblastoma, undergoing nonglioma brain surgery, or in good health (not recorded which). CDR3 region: CSVGSGDGNTIYF. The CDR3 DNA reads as TGCAGCGTTGGATCAGGGGATGGAAACACCATATATTTT.